The 13 T cell receptor beta chains given below trace back to one sample, sequenced in a study of beta chain features in type 1 diabetes. Every isolated RNA sample was fully reverse transcribed, so sequencing captured expressed TCRB transcripts. TCRdb keeps only in-frame clones here, not all; method: immunoSEQ multiplex PCR. The table records a few hundred thousand clones, about 15% of them present only once. Specimen: naive CD4+ T cells from blood. The receptor set was obtained from a woman aged 18-35 years in good health.

This clone was found a few times. J is TRBJ2-2 and V is TRBV7-2, with 8 nucleotides matching TRBD2. Losses at the gene ends were 1 base for V and 4 bases for J; bases not matched to a gene: 2. There are 15 residues in the CDR3. CDR1 is SGHTA, CDR2 FQGNSA, per germline. The CDR3 region is CASSLDGRGTGELFF. CDR3 bases: TGTGCCAGCAGCTTAGACGGGAGGGGCACCGGGGAGCTGTTTTTT.

This clone was detected a few times. The rearrangement joins TRBV10-1 to TRBJ2-1; 9 positions match TRBD2. This CDR3 has 15 residues. After removal of 2 bases from V and 8 bases from J, the junction contained 7 bases not matched to a gene. CDR1 is WNHNN and CDR2 is SYGVQD in the germline V gene (reference sequence). In DNA, the CDR3 is TGCGCCAGCAGTGAGAGAGTAGCGGGAGACGATGAGCAGTTCTTC. Its translation: CASSERVAGDDEQFF.

This clone has more than one count but fewer than ten. The chain combines TRBV19 with TRBJ2-3, with 9 bases lining up with TRBD2. Germline CDR1 LNHDA, CDR2 SQIVND (reference sequence). The CDR3 is 14 residues long. V was clipped by 3 bases and J by 6 bases; unmatched bases: 4. DNA of the CDR3: TGTGCCAGTAGTATGACTAGCGGAAGGGATACGCAGTATTTT. Translated, it gives CASSMTSGRDTQYF.

This clone was detected a few times. This rearrangement joins TRBV5-6 to TRBJ2-7; TRBD1 might be the D (5 bases). The V end was cut by 0 bases, the J end by 9 bases, with 10 bases between. Germline-derived CDR1 and CDR2 are SGHDT and YYEEEE. This CDR3 region has 12 residues. CDR3 in DNA: TGTGCCAGCAGCTTGGAAGGGGCCGGGCAGTACTTC. Translating gives CASSLEGAGQYF.

The J gene is TRBJ2-7, the V gene TRBV14; TRBD2 aligns across 7 bases. V lost 3 bases to trimming and J lost 2 bases; unmatched junction nucleotides: 13. The CDR3 runs 17 residues. CDR1 and CDR2 from the germline V gene are SGHDN and FVKESK. The CDR3 sequence: CASSHPPRTRAPYEQYF. CDR3 nucleotides: TGTGCCAGCAGCCATCCACCTAGGACTAGAGCGCCCTACGAGCAGTACTTC.

This clone occurred a few times. The rearrangement links TRBV29-1 to TRBJ1-2; TRBD1 is a possible D gene (5 bases). The CDR3 runs 15 residues. Trimming removed 3 bases at V and 0 bases at J, with 14 bases between. The germline gives CDR1 SQVTM, CDR2 ANQGSEA. The CDR3 region has the DNA TGCAGCGTTGATAGGTGGAAAGGGGCTAACTATGGCTACACCTTC. Its protein product is CSVDRWKGANYGYTF.

This clone was seen only a few times. This chain joins TRBV28 and TRBJ2-7; 8 nucleotides match TRBD2. The germline gives CDR1 MDHEN, CDR2 SYDVKM. The J segment lost 2 bases and the V segment lost 6 bases, leaving 6 bases of the junction unmatched. The length of the CDR3 is 14 residues. CDR3 loop: CASSSPGLAYEQYF. CDR3 coding DNA: TGTGCCAGCAGCTCTCCGGGACTAGCCTACGAGCAGTACTTC.

This chain's CDR3 is CASSEGASAREQFF. For the CDR3, the DNA is TGTGCCAGCAGTGAAGGTGCTAGCGCACGTGAGCAGTTCTTC. This chain uses TRBV6-1 with TRBJ2-1; maybe TRBD2 (6 bases). This CDR3 has 14 amino acids. V shed 1 base and J shed 9 bases, with 13 bases lying between them. From germline, CDR1 is MNHNS and CDR2 SASEGT.

This chain joins TRBV7-9 and TRBJ2-7; TRBD1 matches at 7 bases. The trim removed 3 bases at V and 5 bases at J, leaving 7 bases unmatched. The CDR3 length is 14 residues. Germline assignment: CDR1 SEHNR and CDR2 FQNEAQ (reference sequence). The CDR3 DNA reads TGTGCCAGCAGCTTCGAGGGACAGCGGAACGAGCAGTACTTC. Protein product: CASSFEGQRNEQYF.

DNA for the CDR3: TGTGCCAGCAGTGAGTTTGGAGTTAATGAAAAACTGTTTTTT. It is translated as CASSEFGVNEKLFF. This chain links TRBV2 with TRBJ1-4; D gene ambiguous. The CDR3 is 14 amino acids. Germline V gene sequence: CDR1 SNHLY, CDR2 FYNNEI. Deletions cut 3 bases from V and 4 bases from J, with 9 bases between.

This clone appeared once. The genes are TRBV6-6 and TRBJ2-2; perhaps TRBD1 as D (7 bases). Trimming stripped 5 bases from V and 5 bases from J, with 18 bases between. The germline CDR1 and CDR2 sequences are MNHNY and SVGAGI (reference sequence). CDR3 size: 16 residues. CDR3 DNA sequence: TGTGCCAGCAGTCCACCGACAGGGAGGATAACCGGGGAGCTGTTTTTT. This gives the protein CASSPPTGRITGELFF.

This clone was seen a handful of times. The chain has TRBV28 and TRBJ2-1; TRBD1 matches at 10 bases. CDR1 is MDHEN and CDR2 is SYDVKM in the germline V gene. J was trimmed by 10 bases and V by 6 bases; bases with no gene match: 12. The CDR3 has 15 residues. CDR3 residues: CASRKPGQGWREQFF. Here the CDR3 DNA reads TGTGCCAGCAGGAAACCGGGACAGGGGTGGCGGGAGCAGTTCTTC.

The rearrangement joins TRBV11-2 to TRBJ2-7, with 8 bases matching TRBD2. J was trimmed by 7 bases and V by 5 bases; bases with no gene match: 16. In germline, CDR1 is SGHAT, CDR2 FQNNGV. The CDR3 extends over 16 amino acids. The CDR3 here is CASSKGGAGGFLEQYF. The CDR3 nucleotides read TGTGCCAGCAGCAAAGGTGGCGCGGGAGGTTTCCTGGAGCAGTACTTC.